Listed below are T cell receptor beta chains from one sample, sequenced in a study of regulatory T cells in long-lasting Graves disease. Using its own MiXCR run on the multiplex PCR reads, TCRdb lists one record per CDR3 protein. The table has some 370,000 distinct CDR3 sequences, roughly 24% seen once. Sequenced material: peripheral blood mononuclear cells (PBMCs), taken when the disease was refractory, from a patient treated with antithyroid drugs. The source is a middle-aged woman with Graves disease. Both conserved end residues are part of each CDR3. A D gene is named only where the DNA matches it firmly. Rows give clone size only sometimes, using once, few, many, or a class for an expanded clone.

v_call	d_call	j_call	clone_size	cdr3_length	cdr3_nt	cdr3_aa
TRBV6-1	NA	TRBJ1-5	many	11	TGTGCCAGCAGCTCCCAGGGGCCCCAGCATTTT	CASSSQGPQHF
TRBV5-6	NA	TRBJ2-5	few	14	TGTGCCAGCAGCCTAGTCAGCACGTTAGAGACCCAGTACTTC	CASSLVSTLETQYF
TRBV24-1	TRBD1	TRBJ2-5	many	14	TGTGCCACCAGTGATTTGCAGGGGGTAGGGACCCAGTACTTC	CATSDLQGVGTQYF
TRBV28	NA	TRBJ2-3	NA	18	TGTGCCAGCAGTTTGGGGGGTTGGGGAACCGGGTCATCCGATACGCAGTATTTT	CASSLGGWGTGSSDTQYF
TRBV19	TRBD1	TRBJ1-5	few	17	TGTGCCAGTAAGGAAAGACAGGGGCCCTTCGGGTATCAGCCCCAGCATTTT	CASKERQGPFGYQPQHF
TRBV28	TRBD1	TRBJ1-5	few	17	TGTGCCAGCAGTTCAGGACAGGGGAAAGGCTCATTACAGCCCCAGCATTTT	CASSSGQGKGSLQPQHF
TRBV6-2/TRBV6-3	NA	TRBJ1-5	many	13	TGTGCCAGCAGAGGGTTTGAGGATCAGCCCCAGCATTTT	CASRGFEDQPQHF
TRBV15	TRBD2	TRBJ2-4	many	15	TGTGCCACCAGCTGGACTAGCGCTTCCAAAAACATTCAGTACTTC	CATSWTSASKNIQYF
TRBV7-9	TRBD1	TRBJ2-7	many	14	TGTGCCAGCAGCTTAGGGACAGGGGTCTACGAGCAGTACTTC	CASSLGTGVYEQYF
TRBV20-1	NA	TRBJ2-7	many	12	TGCAGTGCTAGAAAGACAATGTACGAGCAGTACTTC	CSARKTMYEQYF
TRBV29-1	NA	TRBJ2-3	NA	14	TGCAGCGTTGCTCCGTCCAGCCCCACAGATACGCAGTATTTT	CSVAPSSPTDTQYF
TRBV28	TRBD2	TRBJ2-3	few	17	TGTGCCAGCAGTCAACCGAAGTTTAGCGGGACCACAGATACGCAGTATTTT	CASSQPKFSGTTDTQYF
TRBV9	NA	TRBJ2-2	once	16	TGTGCCAGCAGCGTCGGTGGGGGGCCGAGCACCGGGGAGCTGTTTTTT	CASSVGGGPSTGELFF
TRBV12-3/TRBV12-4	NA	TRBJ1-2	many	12	TGTGCCAGCAGTTTCGGGAGGGTTGGCTACACCTTC	CASSFGRVGYTF
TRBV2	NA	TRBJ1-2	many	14	TGTGCCAGCAGTCCCGAGCTGAAAAACTATGGCTACACCTTC	CASSPELKNYGYTF
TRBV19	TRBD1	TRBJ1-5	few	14	TGTGCCAGTTCGTTCCAGGGGGAGCGTCAGCCCCAGCATTTT	CASSFQGERQPQHF
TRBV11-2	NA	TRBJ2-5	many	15	TGTGCCAGCAGCTTAGAAACCGGGACATGGGAGACCCAGTACTTC	CASSLETGTWETQYF
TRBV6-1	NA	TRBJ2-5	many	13	TGTGCCAGCACCGGCGACAGTGGAGAGACCCAGTACTTC	CASTGDSGETQYF
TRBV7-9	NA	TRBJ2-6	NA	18	TGTGCCAGCAGCTTATTTAATCTAAGAGCCTCTGGGGCCAACGTCCTGACTTTC	CASSLFNLRASGANVLTF
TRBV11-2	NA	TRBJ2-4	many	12	TGTGCCAGCAGCATCACCAAAAACATTCAGTACTTC	CASSITKNIQYF
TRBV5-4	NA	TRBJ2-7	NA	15	TGTGCCAGCAGCCCCAGCCCCGGAGAACCCTACGAGCAGTACTTC	CASSPSPGEPYEQYF
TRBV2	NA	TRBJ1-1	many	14	TGTGCCAGCAGTGGTATCTCAGGGGTAACTGAAGCTTTCTTT	CASSGISGVTEAFF
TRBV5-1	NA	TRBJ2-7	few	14	TGCGCCAGCAGCGCGGATGGACGGTTGAACGAGCAGTACTTC	CASSADGRLNEQYF
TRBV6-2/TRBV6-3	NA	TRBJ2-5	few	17	TGTGCCAGCAGTTACTCGTGGCGGGAACGAAAAAAGGAGACCCAGTACTTC	CASSYSWRERKKETQYF
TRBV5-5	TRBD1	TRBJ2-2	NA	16	TGTGCCAGCAGCGCCAGACAGGGAACGATCCCCGGGGAGCTGTTTTTT	CASSARQGTIPGELFF
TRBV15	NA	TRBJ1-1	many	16	TGTGCCACCAGCAGAGGGACAGTCGTTCGGGGCACTGAAGCTTTCTTT	CATSRGTVVRGTEAFF
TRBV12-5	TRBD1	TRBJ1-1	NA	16	TGTGCTAGTGGTTGGTCACCGGGACAGGGGATGTCTGAAGCTTTCTTT	CASGWSPGQGMSEAFF
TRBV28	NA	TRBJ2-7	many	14	TGTGCCAGCAGTTTGGACCCGACTAGGAGTAAGCAGTACTTC	CASSLDPTRSKQYF
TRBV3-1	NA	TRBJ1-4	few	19	TGTGCCAGCAGCCAAGATTACTATGGGGGAACTGCAACTAATGAAAAACTGTTTTTT	CASSQDYYGGTATNEKLFF
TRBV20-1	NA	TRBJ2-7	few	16	TGCAGTGCCGTGGGGCGGGGAGGTGCGGCGGAAGACGAGCAGTACTTC	CSAVGRGGAAEDEQYF
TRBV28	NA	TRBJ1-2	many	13	TGTGCCAGCACCCGGGTGGTAAACTATGGCTACACCTTC	CASTRVVNYGYTF
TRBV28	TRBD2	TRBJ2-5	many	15	TGTGCCAGTCTCACTCCCCAAGCGGGAAAAGAGACCCAGTACTTC	CASLTPQAGKETQYF
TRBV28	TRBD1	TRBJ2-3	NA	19	TGTGCCAGCAGTTCCGACAGGGTGGTCGTCCTGGGTTACACAGATACGCAGTATTTT	CASSSDRVVVLGYTDTQYF
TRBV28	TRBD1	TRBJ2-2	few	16	TGTGCCAGCAGTTTTCGCTCCTACAGGGGCAACGGGGAGCTGTTTTTT	CASSFRSYRGNGELFF
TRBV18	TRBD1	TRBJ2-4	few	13	TGTGCCAGCTCACCTACAGGGGGAAACATTCAGTACTTC	CASSPTGGNIQYF
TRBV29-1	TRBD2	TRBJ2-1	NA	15	TGCAGCGTTGAGCTAGAACTAGCGGGATACGGTGAGCAGTTCTTC	CSVELELAGYGEQFF
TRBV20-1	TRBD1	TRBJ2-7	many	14	TGCAGTGCTAAAAGGACAGGGGGTTCCTACGAGCAGTACTTC	CSAKRTGGSYEQYF
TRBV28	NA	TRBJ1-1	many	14	TGTGCCAGCAGTTTACCGGACAGTAACACTGAAGCTTTCTTT	CASSLPDSNTEAFF
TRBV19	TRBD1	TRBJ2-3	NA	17	TGTGCCAGTAGTATGGGAGCGACAGGGGGCTTGACAGATACGCAGTATTTT	CASSMGATGGLTDTQYF
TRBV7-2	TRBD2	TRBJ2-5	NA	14	TGTGCCAGCAGCCCCGGGACTAGTCAAGAGACCCAGTACTTC	CASSPGTSQETQYF
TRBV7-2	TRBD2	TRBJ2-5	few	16	TGTGCCAGCAGCCAAAGGGCGGGAGGGCCCGGGGAGACCCAGTACTTC	CASSQRAGGPGETQYF
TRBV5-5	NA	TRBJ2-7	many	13	TGTGCCAGCAGCTTGTTGTCCAGCTACGAGCAGTACTTC	CASSLLSSYEQYF
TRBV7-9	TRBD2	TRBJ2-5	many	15	TGTGCCAGCAGCCCGGGGGGGGCCACCCAAGAGACCCAGTACTTC	CASSPGGATQETQYF
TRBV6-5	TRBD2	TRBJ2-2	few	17	TGTGCCAGCAGAAACTCGGGACTAGCGGCCTACACCGGGGAGCTGTTTTTT	CASRNSGLAAYTGELFF
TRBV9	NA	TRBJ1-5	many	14	TGTGCCAGCAGCGCCGGGTCAGGAGTACAGCCCCAGCATTTT	CASSAGSGVQPQHF
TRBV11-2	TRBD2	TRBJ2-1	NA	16	TGTGCCAGCAGCTTAGAACGGGGGGGGGGCTACAATGAGCAGTTCTTC	CASSLERGGGYNEQFF